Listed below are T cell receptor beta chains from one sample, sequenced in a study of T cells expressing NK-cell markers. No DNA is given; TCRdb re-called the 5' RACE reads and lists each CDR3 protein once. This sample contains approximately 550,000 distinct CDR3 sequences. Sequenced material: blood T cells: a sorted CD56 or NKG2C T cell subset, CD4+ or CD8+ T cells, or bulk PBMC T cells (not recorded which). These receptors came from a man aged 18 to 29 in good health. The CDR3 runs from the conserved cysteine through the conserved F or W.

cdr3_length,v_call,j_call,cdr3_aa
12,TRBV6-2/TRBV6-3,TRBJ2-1,CASSSNRGEQFF
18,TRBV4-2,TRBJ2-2,CASSQETSSGRAAGELFF
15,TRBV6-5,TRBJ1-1,CASSPGTGTFTEAFF
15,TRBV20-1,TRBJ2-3,CSAPSITSGTDTQYF
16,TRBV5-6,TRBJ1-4,CASSLGRGNEDEKLFF
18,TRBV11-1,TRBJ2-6,CASSQYIFRRSGANVLTF
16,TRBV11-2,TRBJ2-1,CASSLITSGSDSEQFF
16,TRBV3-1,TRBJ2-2,CASSPGGGTYTGELFF
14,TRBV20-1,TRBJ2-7,CSARDGQGGYEQYF
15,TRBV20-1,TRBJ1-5,CSASFSGNSNQPQHF
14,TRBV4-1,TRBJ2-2,CASSGSRDSAQLFF
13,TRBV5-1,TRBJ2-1,CASSSRSNNEQFF
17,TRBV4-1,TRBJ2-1,CASSQEFTAGGSNEQFF
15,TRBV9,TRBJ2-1,CASSLETGSYNEQFF
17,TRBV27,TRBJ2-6,CASSLGVLSSGANVLTF
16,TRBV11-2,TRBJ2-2,CASSLVLRLLPGELFF
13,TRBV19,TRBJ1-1,CASRRKMNTEAFF
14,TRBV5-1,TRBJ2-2,CASSWDLATGELFF
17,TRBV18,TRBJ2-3,CASSPNVPGHNTDTQYF
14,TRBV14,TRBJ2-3,CASSSRHVSDTQYF
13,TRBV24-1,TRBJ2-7,CATSDWTGSEQYF
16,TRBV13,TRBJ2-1,CASSFRTGLPYNEQFF
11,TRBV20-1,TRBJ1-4,CSATGNEKLFF
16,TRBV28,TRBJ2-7,CASSLPTGMTPYEQYF
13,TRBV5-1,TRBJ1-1,CASSLAGIPEAFF
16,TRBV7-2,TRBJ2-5,CASSERSGDPRETQYF
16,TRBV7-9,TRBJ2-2,CASSPYGSGGTGELFF
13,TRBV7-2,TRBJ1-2,CASSKTGASGYTF
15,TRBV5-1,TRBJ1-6,CASSLAGRTVKPLHF
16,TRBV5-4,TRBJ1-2,CASSFGSRQGGYGYTF
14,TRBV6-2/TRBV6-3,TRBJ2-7,CASSQRREGGEQYF
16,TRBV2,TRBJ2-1,CASSPDRVFAYNEQFF
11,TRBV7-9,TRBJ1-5,CASSLHKPQHF
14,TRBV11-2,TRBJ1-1,CASSTGPGHREAFF
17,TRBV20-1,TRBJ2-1,CSARGIGLAGVRDEQFF
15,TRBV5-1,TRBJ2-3,CASSFRQRDTDTQYF
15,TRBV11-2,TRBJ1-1,CASSLAGSPNTEAFF
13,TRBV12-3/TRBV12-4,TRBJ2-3,CASILGPTDTQYF
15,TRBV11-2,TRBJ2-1,CASRPLAGGDNEQFF
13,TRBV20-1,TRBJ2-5,CSARDGLVEVQYF
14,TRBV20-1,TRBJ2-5,CSATIGQGQETQYF
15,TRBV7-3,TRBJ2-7,CASSPTGQLPYEQYF
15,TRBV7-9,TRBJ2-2,CASRSGPLSTGELFF
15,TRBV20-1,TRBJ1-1,CSARDKQGANTEAFF
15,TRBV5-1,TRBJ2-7,CASNSGLANIYEQYF
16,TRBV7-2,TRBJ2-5,CASSLAARTSSETQYF
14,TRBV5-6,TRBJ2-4,CASSLSGTDDIQYF
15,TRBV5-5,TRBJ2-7,CASSHPIQGAGEQYF
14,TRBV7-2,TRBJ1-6,CASSLNWQSSPLHF